One sample yielded the 6 T cell receptor beta chains listed below, sequenced in a study of T cells in tuberculosis. After thawing and overnight rest, PBMC were stained with GMM-loaded CD1B tetramer, viability dye and anti-CD3 for sorting. The CD1B tetramers carried C32 glucose monomycolate purified from Rhodococcus equi. Profiled with immunoSEQ multiplex PCR; TCRdb holds only in-frame clones, not every one. The repertoire holds roughly 92,000 clones, approximately 91% seen once, with 1.5% to 2% in the top ten. The sample comprised CD1b-GMM tetramer-negative cells sorted from PBMCs. All receptors come from an adult woman with latent tuberculosis.

The genes are TRBV4-2 and TRBJ1-1; a weak D match, TRBD1 (6 bases). Trimming removed 1 base at V and 1 base at J, with 13 bases between. From germline, CDR1 is LGHNA and CDR2 YNFKEQ. The CDR3 is 16 amino acids. The CDR3 reads CASSQAGAGSNTEAFF. The CDR3 DNA reads TGTGCCAGCAGCCAAGCAGGGGCTGGTTCGAACACTGAAGCTTTCTTT.

This chain joins TRBV21-1 and TRBJ1-5; the listed D gene, TRBD1, was not tested against the DNA. TRBV21-1 is classified as a pseudogene. The CDR3 is 21 amino acids. The CDR3 is CASSKRPPPPRQGQGNQPQHF. The CDR3 bases are TGTGCCAGCAGCAAAAGACCCCCTCCCCCTAGACAGGGGCAGGGCAATCAGCCCCAGCATTTT.

The V gene is TRBV6-1, the J gene TRBJ1-5; maybe TRBD1 (6 bases). Deletions cut 8 bases from V and 6 bases from J, with 20 bases between. Per germline, CDR1 MNHNS and CDR2 SASEGT. The CDR3 extends over 15 amino acids. The CDR3 sequence is CASRITGSVSQPQHF. The DNA of the CDR3 is TGTGCCAGCCGGATTACAGGGTCGGTGTCTCAGCCCCAGCATTTT.

The gene calls are TRBV2 and TRBJ1-2, with D maybe TRBD1 (6 bases). CDR3 length: 13 amino acids. The germline V gene has CDR1 SNHLY and CDR2 FYNNEI. Trimming left V 7 bases short and J 3 bases short, with 12 bases between. CDR3 in amino acids: CASTSTGYYGYTF. The CDR3 DNA follows: TGTGCCAGCACCTCGACAGGTTACTATGGCTACACCTTC.

V gene TRBV30 combines with J gene TRBJ2-5, with D perhaps matching TRBD1 (6 bases). Germline V gene lookup returns CDR1 GTSNPN and CDR2 SVGIG (reference sequence). V gave up 1 base and J gave up 2 bases, with 14 bases separating them. The CDR3 contains 15 residues. The CDR3 sequence is CAWSEENRVQETQYF. The CDR3 DNA sequence: TGTGCCTGGAGTGAAGAGAACAGGGTGCAAGAGACCCAGTACTTC.

V and J are TRBV6-4 and TRBJ2-3, with 15 nucleotides matching TRBD2. Trimming took 6 bases from V and 6 from J; bases not matched to a gene: 10. The CDR3 runs 17 residues. Germline V gives CDR1 MRHNA, CDR2 SNTAGT. CDR3 nucleotides: TGTGCCAGCAGCGAATGGACTAGCGGGGGGGCCTCCGATACGCAGTATTTT. It encodes CASSEWTSGGASDTQYF.